This TCR beta chain was recorded in a study of sequential checkpoint blockade in melanoma. Study summary: Patients were randomized 1:1 to nivolumab-then-ipilimumab or ipilimumab-then-nivolumab first-line. Maintenance nivolumab came after either treatment sequence.

V lost 2 bases and J 5 bases, leaving 15 bases between the germline ends. The CDR3 extends over 15 amino acids. CDR1 MGHRA and CDR2 YSYEKL come from the germline V gene. The method was immunoSEQ multiplex PCR; TCRdb's version includes in-frame clones alone and lacks a portion of them. The data hold about 9,100 clones, with around 75% observed a single time. Specified treatment: randomized to nivolumab then ipilimumab (arm A) or the reverse (arm B). DNA-damaging chemotherapy had not been given to any patient beforehand. Sorted cells were live CD3+CD8+, lacking CD19 and CD56, from PBMCs. The chain combines TRBV4-1 with TRBJ1-1, with no clear D. The receptor comes from a human donor with melanoma. The material was CD8+ T cells sorted from blood (inferred from file names), obtained from a patient given nivolumab and ipilimumab in sequence. This CDR3 reads CASSQSGSSGTEAFF. The DNA for the CDR3 is TGCGCCAGCAGCCAATCCGGGAGCTCGGGAACTGAAGCTTTCTTT.